These T cell receptor beta chains were read from a single sample in a study of CD8 T cells in Susac syndrome. TCRdb re-derived calls from the immunoSEQ multiplex PCR reads in MiXCR, one entry per CDR3 protein. Here the sample spans about 290,000 distinct CDR3 sequences, roughly 90% being singletons. Sequenced material: CD8+ T cells from PBMCs. These TCRs come from a human donor with multiple sclerosis. Each CDR3 is given with its conserved first and last residue. A D gene is named only where the DNA matches it firmly. Rows may omit the clone size; those that give it use once, few, many or a size class.

CDR3 length | D gene | J gene | V gene | clone size | CDR3 protein | CDR3 DNA
13 | - | TRBJ2-1 | TRBV27 | - | CASSFSEYNEQFF | TGTGCCAGCAGTTTTTCAGAATACAATGAGCAGTTCTTC
12 | TRBD1 | TRBJ1-2 | TRBV7-6 | - | CASGTGINGYTF | TGTGCCAGCGGGACAGGGATAAATGGCTACACCTTC
12 | - | TRBJ2-2 | TRBV7-3 | - | CASSFYGGELFF | TGTGCCAGCAGCTTCTACGGCGGGGAGCTGTTTTTT
15 | TRBD2 | TRBJ2-1 | TRBV7-6 | - | CASSLGGTSSNEQFF | TGTGCCAGCAGCTTAGGGGGGACTAGCTCCAATGAGCAGTTCTTC
15 | TRBD2 | TRBJ2-3 | TRBV6-2/TRBV6-3 | - | CASSPGRENTDTQYF | TGTGCCAGCAGCCCCGGGAGGGAGAACACAGATACGCAGTATTTT
14 | TRBD2 | TRBJ2-5 | TRBV20-1 | - | CSARTGLGQETQYF | TGCAGTGCTAGAACGGGACTAGGCCAAGAGACCCAGTACTTC
15 | TRBD1 | TRBJ2-1 | TRBV29-1 | - | CSVEPRDRGYNEQFF | TGCAGCGTTGAACCCCGGGACAGGGGTTACAATGAGCAGTTCTTC
16 | - | TRBJ2-1 | TRBV7-2 | - | CASSSPGQSAYNEQFF | TGTGCCAGCAGCTCCCCGGGACAAAGTGCTTACAATGAGCAGTTCTTC
16 | - | TRBJ1-3 | TRBV4-1 | - | CASSQGLVSSGNTIYF | TGCGCCAGCAGCCAAGGTCTCGTCAGCTCTGGAAACACCATATATTTT
15 | - | TRBJ2-1 | TRBV29-1 | - | CSVYLLDWGNNEQFF | TGCAGCGTGTATCTCCTGGACTGGGGCAACAATGAGCAGTTCTTC
19 | - | TRBJ1-2 | TRBV7-9 | - | CASSPQWRPNPSRSYGYTF | TGTGCCAGCAGCCCCCAGTGGCGACCAAACCCCTCCCGCTCCTATGGCTACACCTTC
14 | TRBD2 | TRBJ2-3 | TRBV20-1 | once | CSAGSGRDTDTQYF | TGCAGTGCTGGGAGCGGGAGGGACACAGATACGCAGTATTTT
15 | TRBD1 | TRBJ2-3 | TRBV29-1 | - | CSVEPGGTGTDTQYF | TGCAGCGTTGAGCCAGGGGGAACGGGCACAGATACGCAGTATTTT
14 | - | TRBJ2-7 | TRBV2 | - | CASSVGGQNYEQYF | TGTGCCAGCAGTGTTGGAGGACAAAACTACGAGCAGTACTTC
13 | - | TRBJ1-3 | TRBV20-1 | - | CSARSGLGNTIYF | TGCAGTGCTAGGTCCGGGCTAGGAAACACCATATATTTT
13 | TRBD1 | TRBJ1-1 | TRBV24-1 | - | CATRRTGNTEAFF | TGTGCCACCCGAAGGACAGGCAATACTGAAGCTTTCTTT
14 | - | TRBJ1-2 | TRBV9 | once | CASSPQDGNYGYTF | TGTGCCAGCAGCCCCCAGGACGGTAACTATGGCTACACCTTC
14 | - | TRBJ2-1 | TRBV6-2/TRBV6-3 | - | CASTLDVGAREQFF | TGTGCCAGCACCCTAGATGTGGGGGCGCGTGAGCAGTTCTTC
16 | TRBD2 | TRBJ2-7 | TRBV6-2/TRBV6-3 | - | CASSYSVAGGPYEQYF | TGTGCCAGCAGTTACTCGGTAGCGGGGGGCCCCTACGAGCAGTACTTC
17 | - | TRBJ2-3 | TRBV7-9 | - | CASSLSLATKYTDTQYF | TGTGCCAGCAGCTTGAGTCTAGCGACGAAGTACACAGATACGCAGTATTTT
15 | - | TRBJ2-1 | TRBV12-3/TRBV12-4 | once | CASTVGRGRDDEQFF | TGTGCCAGCACTGTCGGGCGGGGCAGGGACGATGAGCAGTTCTTC
13 | - | TRBJ1-1 | TRBV10-3 | once | CAISAGTGTEAFF | TGTGCCATCAGTGCAGGGACGGGCACTGAAGCTTTCTTT
12 | - | TRBJ2-7 | TRBV18 | - | CASSGEGYEQYF | TGTGCCAGCTCGGGTGAGGGTTACGAGCAGTACTTC
16 | - | TRBJ1-1 | TRBV29-1 | once | CSVEDWTGSGGTEAFF | TGCAGCGTTGAAGATTGGACTGGATCGGGTGGCACTGAAGCTTTCTTT
13 | - | TRBJ2-7 | TRBV3-1 | - | CASSQDVQYEQYF | TGTGCCAGCAGCCAAGATGTGCAGTACGAGCAGTACTTC
15 | TRBD1 | TRBJ1-6 | TRBV15 | - | CATSGGGGYNSPLHF | TGTGCCACCAGCGGAGGGGGCGGGTATAATTCACCCCTCCACTTT
20 | - | TRBJ1-5 | TRBV3-1 | - | CASSLTSGTGRFQGNQPQHF | TGTGCCAGCAGCCTCACCTCTGGAACAGGGCGTTTTCAAGGCAATCAGCCCCAGCATTTT
12 | - | TRBJ2-7 | TRBV7-9 | - | CAGSGPGYEQYF | TGTGCCGGCTCGGGCCCGGGGTACGAGCAGTACTTC
14 | - | TRBJ2-7 | TRBV19 | - | CASSGQRSSYEQYF | TGTGCCAGTAGTGGACAGAGGTCCTCCTACGAGCAGTACTTC
15 | TRBD2 | TRBJ2-1 | TRBV29-1 | - | CSTARSGGAYNEQFF | TGCAGCACGGCAAGGAGCGGGGGGGCCTACAATGAGCAGTTCTTC
13 | - | TRBJ2-5 | TRBV9 | - | CASSAGLGETQYF | TGTGCCAGCAGCGCAGGACTTGGGGAGACCCAGTACTTC
12 | - | TRBJ2-1 | TRBV20-1 | - | CSARGSGGRQFF | TGCAGTGCTAGGGGATCCGGGGGCAGGCAGTTCTTC
13 | - | TRBJ2-7 | TRBV5-1 | - | CASNIGGTDEQYF | TGCGCCAGCAACATCGGAGGAACCGACGAGCAGTACTTC
21 | TRBD2 | TRBJ2-3 | TRBV6-2/TRBV6-3 | - | CASSYPGLAVPPVRRTDTQYF | TGTGCCAGCAGTTACCCAGGACTAGCGGTCCCCCCCGTCCGTCGCACAGATACGCAGTATTTT
14 | - | TRBJ1-1 | TRBV27 | - | CASSLSLRHTEAFF | TGTGCCAGCAGTTTATCGCTGAGGCACACTGAAGCTTTCTTT
16 | - | TRBJ2-2 | TRBV4-3 | - | CASSQTGQKNTGELFF | TGCGCCAGCAGCCAGACGGGGCAGAAGAACACCGGGGAGCTGTTTTTT